Following are 27 T cell receptor beta chains from one sample sequenced in a study of blood T cell repertoires in COVID-19. Measured with immunoSEQ multiplex PCR; TCRdb has only the in-frame clones, and not every one. This sample has 57,000 or so clones; less than 85% occur once, and the top ten carry approximately 18%. Sequencing was carried out using peripheral blood. The receptor source for this set is a man aged 55-75 years with acute or convalescent COVID-19.

The V and J genes are TRBV24-1 and TRBJ2-3, with D possibly TRBD1 on 6 matching bases. Per the germline V gene, CDR1 is KGHDR and CDR2 is SFDVKD. V was shortened by 2 bases and J by 1 base, with 18 bases between the two germline ends. The CDR3 has 18 amino acids. As DNA, the CDR3 is TGTGCCACCAGTGATTACACTACAGGGACCGCTGGCACAGATACGCAGTATTTT. Amino acids: CATSDYTTGTAGTDTQYF.

J is TRBJ1-2 and V is TRBV10-3; D is unclear. The CDR3 is 13 amino acids. Germline CDR1 reads ENHRY; CDR2 reads SYGVKD. Trimming took 0 bases from V and 5 from J, leaving 7 bases between them. The CDR3 region is CAISESTRYGYTF. DNA of the CDR3: TGTGCCATCAGTGAGTCGACTCGATATGGCTACACCTTC.

This clone was detected a few times. The chain is built from TRBV7-9 and TRBJ2-2; TRBD1 matches 9 bases. The CDR3 is 15 amino acids. Looked up from germline, CDR1 is SEHNR and CDR2 is FQNEAQ (reference sequence). With 6 bases clipped from V and 7 bases from J, the junction kept 9 bases outside the gene matches. The chain's CDR3 is CASSSIQGANGELFF. The CDR3 DNA reads as TGTGCCAGCAGTTCGATACAGGGGGCAAACGGGGAGCTGTTTTTT.

The V gene is TRBV7-9, the J gene TRBJ1-4; 7 nucleotides match TRBD1. Trimming took 6 bases from V and 2 from J; bases not matched to a gene: 9. Germline values: CDR1 SEHNR, CDR2 FQNEAQ (reference sequence). The CDR3 extends over 16 amino acids. DNA of the CDR3: TGTGCCAGCAGTCACGACAGGGTTGACACTAATGAAAAACTGTTTTTT. Translation gives CASSHDRVDTNEKLFF.

This rearrangement joins TRBV28 to TRBJ2-7; tentative D call: TRBD1 (6 bases). Per the germline V gene, CDR1 is MDHEN and CDR2 is SYDVKM. The CDR3 consists of 15 residues. V was cut by 4 bases and J by 4 bases, with 17 bases left in between. DNA for the CDR3: TGTGCCAGCAGTTACCCTACAGGGCGCTCTTACGAGCAGTACTTC. Encoded protein: CASSYPTGRSYEQYF.

This chain connects TRBV3-1 (or the pseudogene TRBV3-2) to TRBJ2-1; D may be TRBD1 (6 bases). The length of the CDR3 is 18 residues. The germline CDR1 and CDR2 sequences are LGHDT and YNNKEL (reference sequence). With 0 bases removed from V and 0 bases from J, the gap between germline ends came to 15 bases. This CDR3 reads CASSQDLTETGSYNEQFF. In nucleotides, the CDR3 is TGTGCCAGCAGCCAAGACTTGACGGAGACAGGCTCCTACAATGAGCAGTTCTTC.

This sequence joins TRBV27 and TRBJ2-2; no clear D gene. Germline lookup yields CDR1 MNHEY and CDR2 SMNVEV (reference sequence). The V end was cut by 8 bases, the J end by 4 bases, with 14 bases between. The CDR3 extends over 14 amino acids. Here the CDR3 DNA reads TGTGCCAGCCGAGGCGGCTCTTCCACCGGGGAGCTGTTTTTT. This encodes CASRGGSSTGELFF.

The gene calls are TRBV7-2 and TRBJ2-4, with 10 bases lining up with TRBD1. Germline V CDR1 and CDR2: SGHTA, FQGNSA. Trimming cost V 7 bases and J 6 bases; bases outside gene matches: 6. The CDR3 sequence is 14 residues long. CDR3 nucleotides: TGTGCCAGCACACCGACAGGGGGCGGAAACATTCAGTACTTC. This encodes CASTPTGGGNIQYF.

The rearrangement links TRBV6-5 to TRBJ1-1; 8 bases are a match to TRBD1. V was clipped by 7 bases and J by 9 bases; unmatched bases: 4. The CDR3 sequence is 11 residues long. Germline CDR1 and CDR2: MNHEY and SVGAGI. CDR3 region: CASKRQGKAFF. CDR3 bases: TGTGCCAGCAAAAGACAGGGGAAAGCTTTCTTT.

The genes are TRBV10-2 and TRBJ2-7, with TRBD2 matching 10 bases. Looked up from germline, CDR1 is WSHSY and CDR2 is SAAADI. CDR3 size: 14 residues. Trimming took 9 bases from V and 1 from J; bases not matched to a gene: 6. CDR3 protein: CASRTSGTSYEQYF. The DNA for the CDR3 is TGCGCCAGTCGGACTAGCGGCACTTCCTACGAGCAGTACTTC.

This sequence joins TRBV5-1 and TRBJ2-1; 7 nucleotides agree with TRBD2. This CDR3 has 14 amino acids. Germline CDR1 SGHRS, CDR2 YFSETQ. V shed 0 bases and J 8 bases; nucleotides not matched to a gene: 5. The DNA of the CDR3 is TGCGCCAGCAGCTTGGAGGCAGGGAGGGATGAGCAGTTCTTC. Protein product: CASSLEAGRDEQFF.

The chain uses TRBV10-2 and TRBJ2-5, with D perhaps TRBD2 (6 bases). Germline CDR1 and CDR2: WSHSY and SAAADI. The CDR3 has 13 amino acids. Trimming stripped 4 bases from V and 2 bases from J, with 8 bases between. This chain's CDR3 is CASSVAGQETQYF. The CDR3 nucleotides are TGCGCCAGCAGTGTGGCGGGGCAAGAGACCCAGTACTTC.

This chain links TRBV19 with TRBJ2-5; 12 nucleotides align to TRBD2. Germline V gene lookup returns CDR1 LNHDA and CDR2 SQIVND (reference sequence). This CDR3 is 16 amino acids long. The junction had 7 bases not matched to a gene; V was cut back by 7 bases and J by 1 base. As DNA, the CDR3 is TGTGCCAGTAAATCGGGACTAGCGGGCCGCCAAGAGACCCAGTACTTC. This encodes CASKSGLAGRQETQYF.

The chain joins TRBV21-1 to TRBJ2-7; the table assigns TRBD1, which was not confirmed against the DNA. TRBV21-1 is an annotated pseudogene. This CDR3 comprises 14 residues. The CDR3 DNA sequence: TGTGCCAGCAGCAAAGGGGCAGGGGTATACGAGCAGTACTTC. This gives the protein CASSKGAGVYEQYF.

The chain uses TRBV7-6 and TRBJ2-3, with a tentative D call TRBD1 (6 bases). Per the germline V gene, CDR1 is SGHVS and CDR2 is FNYEAQ. The ends were cut back, 5 bases at V and 0 bases at J, with 12 bases in the middle. This CDR3 spans 15 amino acids. The CDR3 nucleotides are TGTGCCAGCAGCCCACAGGGTTCTAGCACAGATACGCAGTATTTT. Protein product: CASSPQGSSTDTQYF.

In this sample, this clone turned up a few times. The rearrangement joins TRBV9 to TRBJ2-1, with 11 bases fitting TRBD2. V trimming: 1 base; J trimming: 4 bases; junction bases outside the gene matches: 1. The CDR3 loop spans 15 amino acids. Per germline, CDR1 SGDLS and CDR2 YYNGEE. The DNA of the CDR3 is TGTGCCAGCAGCGTACTAGCGGGAGGTTACAATGAGCAGTTCTTC. Translated, it gives CASSVLAGGYNEQFF.

The chain carries TRBV30 and TRBJ2-2, with 8 bases lining up with TRBD1. CDR1 and CDR2 from the germline V gene are GTSNPN and SVGIG (reference sequence). The CDR3 sequence is 13 residues long. V lost 5 bases, J lost 7 bases, and 6 bases stayed unmatched. CDR3 residues: CAWAGGVSGELFF. In DNA, the CDR3 is TGTGCCTGGGCAGGGGGCGTGAGCGGGGAGCTGTTTTTT.

This chain joins TRBV7-2 and TRBJ2-3; D gene ambiguous. The CDR3 consists of 13 residues. The V end was cut by 5 bases, the J end by 2 bases, with 8 bases between. Germline lookup yields CDR1 SGHTA and CDR2 FQGNSA. CDR3 in DNA: TGTGCCAGCAGCCCTCAGATCACAGATACGCAGTATTTT. Translating gives CASSPQITDTQYF.

This clone was seen more than once but under ten times. The J gene is TRBJ2-2, the V gene TRBV7-2, with D perhaps matching TRBD2 (6 bases). The CDR3 runs to 13 residues. Trimming took off 6 bases at V and 6 bases at J, with 11 bases between the two ends. Germline CDR1 is SGHTA and CDR2 is FQGNSA. The CDR3 sequence is CASSWRGPGELFF. DNA of the CDR3: TGTGCCAGCAGTTGGCGGGGTCCCGGGGAGCTGTTTTTT.

The chain is built from TRBV5-1 and TRBJ2-5; 12 nucleotides align to TRBD1. The V gene's germline CDR1 is SGHRS and CDR2 YFSETQ. The V and J ends lost 4 bases and 5 bases, in that order; junction bases with no gene match: 9. This CDR3 contains 16 residues. CDR3 sequence reads: CASSEEGQGAWETQYF. CDR3 coding DNA: TGCGCCAGCAGCGAAGAGGGACAGGGGGCTTGGGAGACCCAGTACTTC.

The genes are TRBV9 and TRBJ2-1; TRBD1 is a possible D gene (6 bases). The CDR3 sequence is 13 residues long. Germline CDR1 and CDR2: SGDLS and YYNGEE. Trimming left V 5 bases short and J 6 bases short, with 12 bases between. The CDR3 sequence: CASSLSGVNEQFF. CDR3 DNA: TGTGCCAGCAGTTTATCAGGGGTCAATGAGCAGTTCTTC.

V usage is TRBV18 and J usage is TRBJ1-4; possible D gene TRBD1, 5 bases. V lost 0 bases and J lost 4, with 12 bases in between. Germline assignment: CDR1 KGHSH and CDR2 LQKENI. CDR3 size: 16 residues. The CDR3 DNA follows: TGTGCCAGCTCACCACCATCGGGGGGTTATAATGAAAAACTGTTTTTT. Protein: CASSPPSGGYNEKLFF.

This chain connects TRBV5-5 to TRBJ2-5; no reliable D call. The DNA end is a closer match to TRBJ2-7, so the J assignment may be wrong. The CDR3 runs 13 residues. Per the germline V gene, CDR1 is SGHKS and CDR2 is YYEKEE (reference sequence). The CDR3 DNA reads as TGTGCCAGCAGCTTGAGTGAGTACTACGAGCAGTACTTC. It encodes CASSLSEYYEQYF.

The chain is built from TRBV2 and TRBJ1-5; D is unresolved. V was clipped by 4 bases and J by 5 bases, with 12 bases between them. This CDR3 is 14 amino acids long. Germline-derived CDR1 and CDR2 are SNHLY and FYNNEI. In DNA, the CDR3 is TGTGCCAGCAGTGTAGACAAATCTCATCAGCCCCAGCATTTT. Its translation is CASSVDKSHQPQHF.

This clone was observed a few times. The chain employs TRBV7-2 and TRBJ1-5; TRBD1 is a possible D gene (6 bases). CDR3 length equals 15 residues. Per the germline V gene, CDR1 is SGHTA and CDR2 is FQGNSA. V lost 5 bases to trimming and J lost 6 bases, with 17 bases between them. The CDR3 nucleotides are TGTGCCAGCAGCCCGGTTGGGGGAGGGGGTCAGCCCCAGCATTTT. It is translated as CASSPVGGGGQPQHF. The full variable domain, completed using reference TRBV7-2 and TRBJ1-5, is GAGVSQSPSNKVTEKGKDVELRCDPISGHTALYWYRQSLGQGLEFLIYFQGNSAPDKSGLPSDRFSAERTGGSVSTLTIQRTQQEDSAVYLCASSPVGGGGQPQHFGDGTRLSIL.

The chain has TRBV28 and TRBJ1-2; 7 positions match TRBD1. This CDR3 region has 12 residues. V shed 6 bases and J 5 bases; nucleotides not matched to a gene: 3. CDR1 and CDR2 (germline): MDHEN, SYDVKM. In DNA, the CDR3 is TGTGCCAGCAGCGGGACAGTTTATGGCTACACCTTC. Protein product: CASSGTVYGYTF.

The chain recombines TRBV10-3 with TRBJ2-1; 7 bases match TRBD1. The CDR3 length is 15 residues. The J segment lost 3 bases and the V segment lost 4 bases, leaving 6 bases of the junction unmatched. CDR1 is ENHRY and CDR2 is SYGVKD in the germline V gene. In nucleotides, the CDR3 is TGTGCCATCAGTGTTCAGCCAGGGGGCTACAATGAGCAGTTCTTC. As protein: CAISVQPGGYNEQFF.